This T cell receptor (beta chain) was observed in a study of cytomegalovirus exposure and HLA in healthy donors. The study ran its PCR with 60 Vbeta and 13 Jbeta primers. Some clones are missing from TCRdb's copy, which holds only in-frame ones; the method was immunoSEQ multiplex PCR. The sample comprises 120,000 to 150,000 clones, roughly 80% of which are singletons, and more than 10% rests with the top ten. Donors counted as nominally healthy when sampled, yet unrecorded immune exposures were likely. Unmatched junction bases numbered 5, after V lost 6 bases and J lost 8 bases. This CDR3 has 12 amino acids. Per the germline V gene, CDR1 is ENHRY and CDR2 is SYGVKD.

The chain links TRBV10-3 to TRBJ1-2; 8 bases map to TRBD1. The clonotype comes from a man aged 40-50 years in good health and CMV-seropositive. The specimen sequenced was PBMCs. CDR3 amino acids: CAIRATGEGYTF. CDR3 sequence (DNA): TGTGCCATCAGGGCGACAGGGGAAGGCTACACCTTC.